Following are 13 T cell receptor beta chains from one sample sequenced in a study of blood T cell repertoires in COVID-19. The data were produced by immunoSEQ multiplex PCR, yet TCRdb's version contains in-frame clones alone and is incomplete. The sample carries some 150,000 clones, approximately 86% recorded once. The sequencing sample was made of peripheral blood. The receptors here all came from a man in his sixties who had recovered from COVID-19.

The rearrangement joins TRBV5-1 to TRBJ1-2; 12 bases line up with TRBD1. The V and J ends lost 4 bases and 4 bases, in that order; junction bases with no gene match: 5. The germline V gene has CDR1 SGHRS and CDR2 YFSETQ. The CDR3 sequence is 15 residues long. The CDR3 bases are TGCGCCAGCAGCCCGGGACAGGGGGCGGCCTATGGCTACACCTTC. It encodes CASSPGQGAAYGYTF.

The CDR3 sequence is CASSFGQSFSGNTIYF. Here the CDR3 DNA reads TGTGCCAGCAGCTTCGGACAGTCCTTCTCTGGAAACACCATATATTTT. The V call is TRBV9, the J call TRBJ1-3, with a weak D call TRBD1 (6 bases). V gave up 4 bases and J gave up 0 bases, with 14 bases separating them. The CDR3 consists of 16 residues. Germline assignment: CDR1 SGDLS and CDR2 YYNGEE.

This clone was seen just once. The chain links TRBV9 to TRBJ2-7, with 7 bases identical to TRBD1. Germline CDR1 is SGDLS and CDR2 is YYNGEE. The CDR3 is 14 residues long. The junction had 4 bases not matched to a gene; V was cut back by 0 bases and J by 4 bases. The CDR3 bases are TGTGCCAGCAGCGTAGGACAGGGTCGGTACGAGCAGTACTTC. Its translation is CASSVGQGRYEQYF.

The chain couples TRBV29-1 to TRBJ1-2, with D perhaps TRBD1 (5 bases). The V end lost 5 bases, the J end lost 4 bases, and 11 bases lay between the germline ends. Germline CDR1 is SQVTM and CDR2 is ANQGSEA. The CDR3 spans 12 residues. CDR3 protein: CSVTTGSYGYTF. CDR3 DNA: TGCAGCGTTACTACAGGTTCCTATGGCTACACCTTC.

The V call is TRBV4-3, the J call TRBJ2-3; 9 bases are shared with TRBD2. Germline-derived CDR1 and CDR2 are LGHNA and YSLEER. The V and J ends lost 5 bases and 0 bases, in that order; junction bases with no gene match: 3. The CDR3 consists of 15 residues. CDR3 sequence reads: CASSLSGGSTDTQYF. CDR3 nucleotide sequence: TGCGCCAGCAGCTTAAGCGGGGGGAGCACAGATACGCAGTATTTT.

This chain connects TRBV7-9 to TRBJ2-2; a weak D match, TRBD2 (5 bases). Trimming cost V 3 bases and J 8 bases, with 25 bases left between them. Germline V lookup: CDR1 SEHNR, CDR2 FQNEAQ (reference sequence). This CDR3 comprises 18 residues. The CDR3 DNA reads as TGTGCCAGCAGCTTCGGTGGTATGCGGGCGGGCCTTCTTGGGGAGCTGTTTTTT. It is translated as CASSFGGMRAGLLGELFF.

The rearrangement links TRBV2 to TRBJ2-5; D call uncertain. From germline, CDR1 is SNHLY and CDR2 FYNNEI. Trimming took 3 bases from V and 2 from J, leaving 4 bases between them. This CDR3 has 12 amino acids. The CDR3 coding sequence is TGTGCCAGCAGTGAGAGGCAAGAGACCCAGTACTTC. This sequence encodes CASSERQETQYF.

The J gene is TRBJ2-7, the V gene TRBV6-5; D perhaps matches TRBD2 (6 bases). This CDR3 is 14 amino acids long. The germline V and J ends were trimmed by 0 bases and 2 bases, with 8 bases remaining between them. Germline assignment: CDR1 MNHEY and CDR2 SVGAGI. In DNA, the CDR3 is TGTGCCAGCAGTTACTCGAGGAGGGCCTACGAGCAGTACTTC. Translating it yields CASSYSRRAYEQYF.

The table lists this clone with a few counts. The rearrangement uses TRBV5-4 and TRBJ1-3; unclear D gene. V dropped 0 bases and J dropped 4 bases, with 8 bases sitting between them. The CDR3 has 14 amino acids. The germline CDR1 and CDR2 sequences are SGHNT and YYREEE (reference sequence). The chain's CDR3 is CASSLGVRGNTIYF. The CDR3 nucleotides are TGTGCCAGCAGCTTGGGAGTACGAGGAAACACCATATATTTT.

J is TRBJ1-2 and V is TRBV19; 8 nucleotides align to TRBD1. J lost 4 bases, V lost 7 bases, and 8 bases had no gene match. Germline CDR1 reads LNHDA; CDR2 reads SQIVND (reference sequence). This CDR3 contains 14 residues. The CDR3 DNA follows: TGTGCCAGTACCCCACAGGGGGAAGCCTATGGCTACACCTTC. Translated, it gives CASTPQGEAYGYTF. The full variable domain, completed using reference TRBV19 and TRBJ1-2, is DGGITQSPKYLFRKEGQNVTLSCEQNLNHDAMYWYRQDPGQGLRLIYYSQIVNDFQKGDIAEGYSVSREKKESFPLTVTSAQKNPTAFYLCASTPQGEAYGYTFGSGTRLTVV.

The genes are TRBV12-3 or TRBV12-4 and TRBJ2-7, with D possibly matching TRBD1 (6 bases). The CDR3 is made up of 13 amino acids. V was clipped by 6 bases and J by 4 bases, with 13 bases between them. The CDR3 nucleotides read TGTGCCAGCAGCAGGGGCAGGGGTTACGAGCAGTACTTC. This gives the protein CASSRGRGYEQYF.

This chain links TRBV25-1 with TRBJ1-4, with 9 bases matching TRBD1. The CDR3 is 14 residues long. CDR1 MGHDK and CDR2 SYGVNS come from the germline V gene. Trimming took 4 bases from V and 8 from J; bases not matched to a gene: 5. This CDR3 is CASSVQGAREKLFF. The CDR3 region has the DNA TGTGCCAGCAGTGTACAGGGGGCGCGCGAAAAACTGTTTTTT.

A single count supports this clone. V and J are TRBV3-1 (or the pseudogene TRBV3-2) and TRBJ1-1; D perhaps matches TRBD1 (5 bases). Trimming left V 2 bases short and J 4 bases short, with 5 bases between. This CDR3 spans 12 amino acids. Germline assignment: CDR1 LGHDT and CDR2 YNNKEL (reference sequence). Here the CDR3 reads CASSQTGTEAFF. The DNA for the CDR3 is TGTGCCAGCAGCCAAACAGGCACTGAAGCTTTCTTT.